The 20 T cell receptor beta chains given below trace back to one sample, sequenced in a study of T cell repertoires in cytomegalovirus infection. Using its own MiXCR run on the reads, TCRdb lists one record per CDR3 protein. The data hold fewer than 700,000 distinct CDR3 sequences, with 24% observed a single time. Sequencing was performed on CD8+ T cells from PBMCs. Source of these receptors: a human donor in good health (CMV status not recorded). Some clones in this sample may be carry-over from other donors' samples.

The chain couples TRBV6-2 or TRBV6-3 to TRBJ1-3; no clear D gene. There are 13 residues in the CDR3. V lost 2 bases and J lost 2, with 4 bases in between. Germline V gene sequence: CDR1 MNHEY, CDR2 SVGEGT. The CDR3 DNA is TGTGCCAGCAGTTACAACGCTGGAAACACCATATATTTT. Its translation: CASSYNAGNTIYF.

This clonotype has a count of ten or more. This chain links TRBV6-1 with TRBJ2-7; possibly TRBD1 for D (6 bases). CDR3 size: 14 residues. Trimming removed 4 bases at V and 2 bases at J, with 12 bases between. Per germline, CDR1 MNHNS and CDR2 SASEGT. The CDR3 sequence: CASSGRDTAYEQYF. CDR3 nucleotide sequence: TGTGCCAGCAGTGGCCGGGACACCGCCTACGAGCAGTACTTC.

This clonotype was seen ten or more times. The chain has TRBV28 and TRBJ2-7; D gene unclear. Trimming took off 3 bases at V and 5 bases at J, with 14 bases between the two ends. Germline V gene sequence: CDR1 MDHEN, CDR2 SYDVKM. This CDR3 has 14 residues. CDR3 in amino acids: CASSFHSGTDEQYV. The DNA of the CDR3 is TGTGCCAGCAGTTTCCATAGTGGTACGGACGAGCAGTACGTC.

The table lists this clonotype with many counts. The V call is TRBV20-1, the J call TRBJ2-1; 9 bases are a match to TRBD1. With V trimmed by 5 bases and J by 2 bases, 10 bases remained unmatched. Germline V gives CDR1 DFQATT, CDR2 SNEGSKA (reference sequence). This CDR3 spans 16 amino acids. The CDR3 DNA reads TGCAGTGCTTTTCGAGGGGGACAGGGAACCTACAATGAGCAGTTCTTC. The encoded protein is CSAFRGGQGTYNEQFF.

The rearrangement links TRBV2 to TRBJ1-5; TRBD1 is a possible D gene (6 bases). CDR3 length: 16 residues. Trimming stripped 1 base from V and 1 base from J, with 11 bases between. CDR1 and CDR2 (germline): SNHLY, FYNNEI. The CDR3 nucleotides read TGTGCCAGCAGTGAAGTGACAGGCAGAAGCAATCAGCCCCAGCATTTT. It is translated as CASSEVTGRSNQPQHF.

The V and J genes are TRBV29-1 and TRBJ2-3, with D unclear. Germline V gives CDR1 SQVTM, CDR2 ANQGSEA. The V end lost 2 bases, the J end lost 7 bases, and 13 bases lay between the germline ends. The CDR3 loop spans 13 amino acids. The CDR3 sequence is CSVEKDWPNTQYF. In DNA, the CDR3 is TGCAGCGTTGAAAAGGATTGGCCCAATACGCAGTATTTT.

This clonotype showed up many times. The chain carries TRBV27 and TRBJ2-1, with D maybe TRBD2 (6 bases). The CDR3 sequence is 16 residues long. V gave up 5 bases and J gave up 5 bases, with 19 bases separating them. Germline V lookup: CDR1 MNHEY, CDR2 SMNVEV (reference sequence). The CDR3 sequence is CASSLPWRGPNNEQFF. Here the CDR3 DNA reads TGTGCCAGCAGTCTACCTTGGCGGGGACCAAACAATGAGCAGTTCTTC.

J is TRBJ1-1 and V is TRBV2; 10 bases fit TRBD1. CDR1 and CDR2 (germline): SNHLY, FYNNEI. There are 16 residues in the CDR3. Trimming removed 6 bases from V and 7 bases from J; junction bases left unmatched: 14. CDR3 in DNA: TGTGCCAGCAGATACGATTTGGGACAGGGGCGGAGTGAAGCTTTCTTT. Encoded protein: CASRYDLGQGRSEAFF.

On this clonotype: Just one base apart from a much larger clone, this may be a read error. V gene TRBV4-3 combines with J gene TRBJ2-2; no reliable D call. The length of the CDR3 is 13 residues. Germline CDR1 reads LGHNA; CDR2 reads YSLEER. V lost 1 base to trimming and J lost 7 bases, with 7 bases between them. DNA of the CDR3: TGCGCCAGCAGCCAAGCGGTTGACGGGGAGCTGTTTTTT. Translated, it gives CASSQAVDGELFF.

This clonotype appeared many times. The rearrangement uses TRBV28 and TRBJ2-2; D tentatively reads TRBD1 or TRBD2 (6 bases each). The CDR3 is 17 amino acids. The germline V gene encodes CDR1 MDHEN and CDR2 SYDVKM. The V end was cut by 3 bases, the J end by 6 bases, with 20 bases between. This chain's CDR3 is CASSLVHREDFPGELFF. DNA for the CDR3: TGTGCCAGCAGTTTGGTGCACAGGGAGGATTTTCCCGGGGAGCTGTTTTTT.

This clonotype was seen only a few times. V gene TRBV27 combines with J gene TRBJ2-7; 7 bases agree with TRBD2. Germline V CDR1 and CDR2: MNHEY, SMNVEV (reference sequence). The V and J ends lost 0 bases and 3 bases, in that order; junction bases with no gene match: 2. The CDR3 totals 14 residues. The CDR3 region has the DNA TGTGCCAGCAGTTTATCCAGGGAGGGCTACGAGCAGTACTTC. Residues: CASSLSREGYEQYF.

This chain links TRBV28 with TRBJ2-1; 7 bases fit TRBD2. The germline gives CDR1 MDHEN, CDR2 SYDVKM. This CDR3 is built from 14 residues. With V trimmed by 6 bases and J by 7 bases, 9 bases remained unmatched. CDR3 sequence: CASSGGSLGNEQFF. The CDR3, as DNA: TGTGCCAGCAGCGGGGGGTCTCTTGGAAATGAGCAGTTCTTC.

The rearrangement joins TRBV6-5 to TRBJ1-1; TRBD1 agrees at 11 bases. Per the germline V gene, CDR1 is MNHEY and CDR2 is SVGAGI. With V trimmed by 5 bases and J by 6 bases, 8 bases remained unmatched. CDR3 length: 15 amino acids. CDR3 nucleotide sequence: TGTGCCAGCAGTGGACCCGGGACAGGGGGATCTGAAGCTTTCTTT. It specifies CASSGPGTGGSEAFF.

This clonotype has ten or more counts. This chain joins TRBV7-9 and TRBJ2-1; D gene unclear. Deletions cut 3 bases from V and 6 bases from J, with 12 bases between. The CDR3 runs to 14 residues. Germline assignment: CDR1 SEHNR and CDR2 FQNEAQ (reference sequence). The DNA of the CDR3 is TGTGCCAGCAGCTTGCTGGGTCAGGTCAATGAGCAGTTCTTC. It is translated as CASSLLGQVNEQFF.

The genes are TRBV4-3 and TRBJ2-3; 10 nucleotides match TRBD2. This CDR3 has 18 amino acids. Losses at the gene ends were 0 bases for V and 5 bases for J; bases not matched to a gene: 11. From germline, CDR1 is LGHNA and CDR2 YSLEER. CDR3 sequence reads: CASSQDRILAGGKDTQYF. Written as DNA, the CDR3 is TGCGCCAGCAGCCAAGATAGGATATTAGCGGGGGGAAAAGATACGCAGTATTTT.

This clonotype was seen a handful of times. The chain uses TRBV29-1 and TRBJ2-7; the match to TRBD1 covers 8 bases. Germline values: CDR1 SQVTM, CDR2 ANQGSEA. V was pared by 7 bases and J by 1 base, with 12 bases of the junction left unmatched. The CDR3 extends over 15 amino acids. CDR3 residues: CSAFGRGQGSYEQYF. The CDR3 DNA sequence: TGCAGCGCTTTCGGCAGGGGGCAAGGGTCCTACGAGCAGTACTTC.

V and J are TRBV13 and TRBJ2-7, with D possibly TRBD2 on 5 matching bases. The CDR3 consists of 13 residues. V shed 4 bases and J shed 2 bases, with 9 bases lying between them. Germline loops: CDR1 PRHDT, CDR2 FYEKMQ (reference sequence). This chain's CDR3 is CASSSGNTYEQYF. The CDR3 DNA follows: TGTGCCAGCAGCTCGGGGAATACCTACGAGCAGTACTTC.

Only a few counts were recorded for this clonotype. The chain employs TRBV20-1 and TRBJ2-7, with TRBD2 as a possible D gene (5 bases). This CDR3 region has 14 residues. V lost 0 bases, J lost 2 bases, and 11 bases lay in between. Germline V gene data show CDR1 as DFQATT and CDR2 as SNEGSKA (reference sequence). CDR3 residues: CSARDRERAYEQYF. The CDR3 DNA sequence: TGCAGTGCTAGAGATCGAGAGAGGGCCTACGAGCAGTACTTC.

This clonotype showed up many times. The genes are TRBV6-5 and TRBJ2-1; a weak D match, TRBD1 (5 bases). Germline-derived CDR1 and CDR2 are MNHEY and SVGAGI. Trimming removed 4 bases at V and 9 bases at J, with 7 bases between. The CDR3 contains 11 residues. CDR3 sequence (DNA): TGTGCCAGCAGTTCAGGGCCTGAGCAGTTCTTC. It translates to CASSSGPEQFF.

The V gene is TRBV29-1, the J gene TRBJ2-2, with no clear D. Deletions cut 1 base from V and 7 bases from J, with 7 bases between. The germline V gene has CDR1 SQVTM and CDR2 ANQGSEA. The CDR3 has 12 amino acids. The CDR3 coding sequence is TGCAGCGTTGAAGTATTGGGCGGGGAGCTGTTTTTT. As protein: CSVEVLGGELFF.